Listed below are T cell receptor beta chains from one sample, sequenced in a study of cytomegalovirus exposure and HLA in healthy donors. Clones were sequenced by immunoSEQ multiplex PCR, and TCRdb holds only the in-frame ones, with some missing. The sample gives 130,000 to 150,000 clones, about 88% of which show up once; around 9% is in the top ten. Source material: PBMCs. The receptors were sampled from a woman aged 18-35 years in good health and CMV-seropositive. Each CDR3 is given with its conserved first and last residue. D genes are given only for firm matches. Clone size appears in some rows only: once, few, many, or a class for an expanded clone.

J	V	D	size	CDR3	DNA
TRBJ1-6	TRBV5-1	TRBD1	NA	CASSLENRGNSPLHF	TGCGCCAGCAGCTTGGAAAACAGGGGAAACTCACCCCTCCACTTT
TRBJ2-2	TRBV5-1	TRBD1	NA	CASSTPGQGATGELFF	TGCGCCAGCAGCACCCCGGGACAGGGGGCAACCGGGGAGCTGTTTTTT
TRBJ1-5	TRBV6-5	NA	NA	CASSYGQYQPQHF	TGTGCCAGCAGTTACGGACAATATCAGCCCCAGCATTTT
TRBJ1-2	TRBV7-9	NA	NA	CASSPPGVYGYTF	TGTGCCAGCAGCCCCCCGGGGGTCTATGGCTACACCTTC
TRBJ2-2	TRBV11-3	TRBD2	once	CASSLGLRGDTGELFF	TGTGCCAGCAGCTTAGGACTGCGGGGGGACACCGGGGAGCTGTTTTTT
TRBJ1-4	TRBV18	NA	NA	CASSPQTPEKLFF	TGTGCCAGCTCACCTCAGACCCCGGAGAAACTGTTTTTT
TRBJ1-5	TRBV19	TRBD1	NA	CASSMGTGRHQPQHF	TGTGCCAGTAGTATGGGGACAGGGAGACATCAGCCCCAGCATTTT
TRBJ2-7	TRBV7-2	TRBD2	NA	CASSISGGSYEQYF	TGTGCCAGCAGTATAAGCGGGGGTTCCTACGAGCAGTACTTC
TRBJ1-4	TRBV4-2	TRBD1	NA	CASSQKGQAVNEKLFF	TGTGCCAGCAGCCAAAAGGGACAGGCGGTTAATGAAAAACTGTTTTTT
TRBJ2-5	TRBV13	TRBD2	NA	CASSPETSGVETQYF	TGTGCCAGCAGCCCTGAGACTAGCGGGGTGGAGACCCAGTACTTC
TRBJ1-6	TRBV4-1	TRBD1	NA	CASSQLDRGGPLHF	TGCGCCAGCAGCCAACTGGACAGGGGAGGACCCCTCCACTTT
TRBJ1-1	TRBV13	NA	NA	CASSSVPAEAFF	TGTGCCAGCAGCTCAGTACCTGCTGAAGCTTTCTTT
TRBJ1-2	TRBV6-5	NA	NA	CASSYSGGPANGYTF	TGTGCCAGCAGTTACTCGGGGGGGCCGGCTAATGGCTACACCTTC
TRBJ1-2	TRBV5-4	NA	NA	CASSLGTRQYGYTF	TGTGCCAGCAGCTTAGGGACAAGGCAATATGGCTACACCTTC
TRBJ2-7	TRBV6-4	TRBD1	NA	CASSVHSGTGYEQYF	TGTGCCAGCAGTGTCCATTCCGGGACAGGTTACGAGCAGTACTTC
TRBJ2-7	TRBV27	TRBD2	NA	CASSPLSGAYEQYF	TGTGCCAGCAGCCCGCTTAGCGGGGCATACGAGCAGTACTTC
TRBJ2-7	TRBV6-5	NA	NA	CASSSKTAGEQYF	TGTGCCAGCAGTAGTAAAACGGCGGGCGAGCAGTACTTC
TRBJ2-7	TRBV10-1	NA	NA	CASSEDRAYEQYF	TGCGCCAGCAGTGAGGACAGAGCTTACGAGCAGTACTTC
TRBJ1-5	TRBV29-1	TRBD1	NA	CSAGQGDQPQHF	TGCAGCGCCGGACAGGGGGATCAGCCCCAGCATTTT
TRBJ2-3	TRBV28	TRBD1	NA	CASSSILQGANTDTQYF	TGTGCCAGCAGCTCTATCTTACAGGGGGCTAACACAGATACGCAGTATTTT
TRBJ1-1	TRBV4-1	NA	NA	CASSQDPGRMNTEAFF	TGCGCCAGCAGCCAAGACCCCGGCAGGATGAACACTGAAGCTTTCTTT
TRBJ1-6	TRBV27	NA	NA	CASSLSGDSPLHF	TGTGCCAGCAGTTTATCAGGGGATTCACCCCTCCACTTT